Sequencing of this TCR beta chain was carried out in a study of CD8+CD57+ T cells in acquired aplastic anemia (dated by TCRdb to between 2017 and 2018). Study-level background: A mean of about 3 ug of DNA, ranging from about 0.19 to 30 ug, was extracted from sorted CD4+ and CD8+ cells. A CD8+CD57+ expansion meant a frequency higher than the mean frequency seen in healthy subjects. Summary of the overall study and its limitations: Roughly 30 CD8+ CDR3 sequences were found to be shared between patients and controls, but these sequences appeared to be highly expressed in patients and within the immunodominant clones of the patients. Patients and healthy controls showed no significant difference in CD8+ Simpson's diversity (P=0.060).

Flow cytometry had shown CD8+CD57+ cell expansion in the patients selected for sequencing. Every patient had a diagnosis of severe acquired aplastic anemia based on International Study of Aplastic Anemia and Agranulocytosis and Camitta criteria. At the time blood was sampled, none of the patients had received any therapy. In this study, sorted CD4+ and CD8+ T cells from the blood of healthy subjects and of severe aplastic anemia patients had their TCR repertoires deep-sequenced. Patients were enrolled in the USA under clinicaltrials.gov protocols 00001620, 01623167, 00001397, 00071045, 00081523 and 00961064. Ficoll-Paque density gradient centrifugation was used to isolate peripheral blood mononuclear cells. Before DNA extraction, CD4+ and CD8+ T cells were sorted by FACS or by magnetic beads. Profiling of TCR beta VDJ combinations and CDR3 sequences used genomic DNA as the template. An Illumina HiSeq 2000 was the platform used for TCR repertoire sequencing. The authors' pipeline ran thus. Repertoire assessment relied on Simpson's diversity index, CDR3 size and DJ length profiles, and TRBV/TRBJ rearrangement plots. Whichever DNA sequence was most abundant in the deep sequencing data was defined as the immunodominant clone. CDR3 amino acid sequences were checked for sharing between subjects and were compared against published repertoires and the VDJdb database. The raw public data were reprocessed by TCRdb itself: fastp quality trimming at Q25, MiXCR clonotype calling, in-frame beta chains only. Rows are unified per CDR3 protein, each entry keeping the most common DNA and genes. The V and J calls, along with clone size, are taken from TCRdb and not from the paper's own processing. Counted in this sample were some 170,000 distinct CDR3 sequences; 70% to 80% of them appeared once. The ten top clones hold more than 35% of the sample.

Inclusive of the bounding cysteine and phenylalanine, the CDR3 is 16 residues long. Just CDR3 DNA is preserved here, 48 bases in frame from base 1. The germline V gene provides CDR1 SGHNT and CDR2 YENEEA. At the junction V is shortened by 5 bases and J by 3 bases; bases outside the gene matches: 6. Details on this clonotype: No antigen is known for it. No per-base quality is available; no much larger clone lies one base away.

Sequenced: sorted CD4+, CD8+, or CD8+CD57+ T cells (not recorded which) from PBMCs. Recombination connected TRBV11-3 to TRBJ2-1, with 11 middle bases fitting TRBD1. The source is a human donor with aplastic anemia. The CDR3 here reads CASSQGTGGLYNEQFF. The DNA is TGTGCCAGCAGCCAAGGGACAGGGGGTCTCTACAATGAGCAGTTCTTC.